The rows below give T cell receptor beta chains drawn from one sample of a study of post-analysis software for immune sequencing data. TCRdb passed the PCR reads through MiXCR, listing each CDR3 protein once. The sample holds more than 350,000 distinct CDR3 sequences; roughly 40% are singletons and the top ten take about 8%. Sequenced sample: blood. The receptors come from a girl under 10 years old with multiple sclerosis. Each CDR3 is given with its conserved first and last residue. D genes are given only for firm matches. Only some rows state a clone size, as once, few, many or a class for expanded clones.

v_call,j_call,d_call,clone_size,cdr3_aa,cdr3_nt
TRBV6-2/TRBV6-3,TRBJ2-1,TRBD2,few,CASSYISGRGRDEQFF,TGTGCCAGCAGTTACATTAGCGGGAGGGGAAGGGATGAGCAGTTCTTC
TRBV28,TRBJ2-5,TRBD2,NA,CASSLRASGSWETQYF,TGTGCCAGCAGTTTAAGGGCTAGCGGGTCGTGGGAGACCCAGTACTTC
TRBV10-2,TRBJ2-6,TRBD1,NA,CASSARDRSLGGANVLTF,TGCGCCAGCAGTGCTCGGGACAGATCCTTGGGAGGGGCCAACGTCCTGACTTTC
TRBV9,TRBJ2-1,TRBD2,few,CASSFSLADEYNEQFF,TGTGCCAGCAGCTTTAGCCTAGCGGACGAATACAATGAGCAGTTCTTC
TRBV7-6,TRBJ2-1,NA,NA,CASSFGVSTTYNEQFF,TGTGCCAGCAGCTTCGGGGTTAGCACGACCTACAATGAGCAGTTCTTC
TRBV7-6,TRBJ2-2,NA,NA,CASSLFTGELFF,TGTGCCAGCAGCTTATTCACCGGGGAGCTGTTTTTT
TRBV19,TRBJ2-1,TRBD2,NA,CASSTGLAGRNNEQFF,TGTGCCAGTAGTACGGGACTAGCGGGAAGGAACAATGAGCAGTTCTTC
TRBV28,TRBJ1-5,NA,NA,CASSPGRFQPQHF,TGTGCCAGCAGTCCGGGACGGTTCCAGCCCCAGCATTTT
TRBV29-1,TRBJ1-2,NA,few,CSVEVSRNYGYTF,TGCAGCGTTGAAGTCTCCCGGAACTATGGCTACACCTTC
TRBV3-1,TRBJ2-3,NA,NA,CASSQGIRDPYF,TGTGCCAGCAGCCAAGGGATCAGGGACCCGTATTTT
TRBV6-5,TRBJ2-7,TRBD1,few,CASSPPGQRSYEQYF,TGTGCCAGCAGTCCACCGGGACAGAGATCCTACGAGCAGTACTTC
TRBV5-1,TRBJ2-1,NA,NA,CASSLAGPHEQFF,TGCGCCAGCAGCTTGGCAGGGCCCCATGAGCAGTTCTTC
TRBV28,TRBJ2-1,NA,once,CASSARSTYNEQFF,TGTGCCAGCAGTGCACGCTCCACCTACAATGAGCAGTTCTTC
TRBV5-1,TRBJ2-2,TRBD2,NA,CASNSGSQANTGELFF,TGCGCCAGCAATAGCGGGAGCCAAGCGAACACCGGGGAGCTGTTTTTT
TRBV29-1,TRBJ2-7,NA,NA,CSVVDTQTYEQYF,TGCAGCGTTGTAGACACCCAGACCTACGAGCAGTACTTC
TRBV20-1,TRBJ2-7,NA,NA,CSARDRAGRSYEQYF,TGCAGTGCTAGAGATAGGGCAGGGCGGTCCTACGAGCAGTACTTC